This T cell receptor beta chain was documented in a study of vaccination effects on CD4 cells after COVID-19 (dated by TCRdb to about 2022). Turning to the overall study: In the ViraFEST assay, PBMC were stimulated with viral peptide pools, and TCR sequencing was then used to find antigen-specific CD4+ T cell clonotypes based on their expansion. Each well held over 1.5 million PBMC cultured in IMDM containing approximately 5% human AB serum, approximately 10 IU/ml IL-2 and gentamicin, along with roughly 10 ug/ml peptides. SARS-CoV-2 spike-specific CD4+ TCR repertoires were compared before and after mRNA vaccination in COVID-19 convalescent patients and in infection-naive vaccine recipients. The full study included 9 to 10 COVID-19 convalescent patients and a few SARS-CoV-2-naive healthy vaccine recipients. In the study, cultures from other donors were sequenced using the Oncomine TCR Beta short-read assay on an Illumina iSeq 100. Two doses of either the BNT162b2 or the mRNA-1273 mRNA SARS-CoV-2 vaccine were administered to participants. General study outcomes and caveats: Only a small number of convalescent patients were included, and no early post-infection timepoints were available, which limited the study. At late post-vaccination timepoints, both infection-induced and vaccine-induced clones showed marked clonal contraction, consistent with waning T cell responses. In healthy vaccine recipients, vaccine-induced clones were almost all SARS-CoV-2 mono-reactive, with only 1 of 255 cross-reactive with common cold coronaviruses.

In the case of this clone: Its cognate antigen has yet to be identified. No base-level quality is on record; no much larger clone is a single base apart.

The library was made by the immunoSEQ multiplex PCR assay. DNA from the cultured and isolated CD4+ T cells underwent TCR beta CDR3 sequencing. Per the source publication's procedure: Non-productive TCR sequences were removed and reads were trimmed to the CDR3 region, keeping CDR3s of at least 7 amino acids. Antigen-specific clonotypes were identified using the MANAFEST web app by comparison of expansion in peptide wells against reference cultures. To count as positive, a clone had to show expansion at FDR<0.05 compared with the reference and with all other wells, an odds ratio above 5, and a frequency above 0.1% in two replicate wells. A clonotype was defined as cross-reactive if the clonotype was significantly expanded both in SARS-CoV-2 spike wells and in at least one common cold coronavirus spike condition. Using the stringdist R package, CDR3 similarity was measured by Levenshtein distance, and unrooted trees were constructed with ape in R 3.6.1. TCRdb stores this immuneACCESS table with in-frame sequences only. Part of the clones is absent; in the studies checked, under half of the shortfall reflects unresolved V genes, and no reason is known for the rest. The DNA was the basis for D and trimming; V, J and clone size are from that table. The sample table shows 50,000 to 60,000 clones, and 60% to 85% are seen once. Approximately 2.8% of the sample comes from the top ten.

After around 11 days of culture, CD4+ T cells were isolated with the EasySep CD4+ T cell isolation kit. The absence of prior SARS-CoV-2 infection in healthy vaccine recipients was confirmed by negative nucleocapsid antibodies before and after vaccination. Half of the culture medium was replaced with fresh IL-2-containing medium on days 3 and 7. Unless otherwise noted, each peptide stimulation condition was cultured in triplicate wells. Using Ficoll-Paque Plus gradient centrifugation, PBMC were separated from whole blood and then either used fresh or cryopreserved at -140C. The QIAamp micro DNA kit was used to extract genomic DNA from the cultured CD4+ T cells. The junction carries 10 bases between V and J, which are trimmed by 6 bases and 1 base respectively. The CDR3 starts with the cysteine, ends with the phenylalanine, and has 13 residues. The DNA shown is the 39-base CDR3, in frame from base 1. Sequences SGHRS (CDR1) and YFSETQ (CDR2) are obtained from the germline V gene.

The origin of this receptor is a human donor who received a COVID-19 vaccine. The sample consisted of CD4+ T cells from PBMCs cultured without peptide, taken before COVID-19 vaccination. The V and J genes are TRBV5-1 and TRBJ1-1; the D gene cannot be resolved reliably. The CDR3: CASKITENTEAFF. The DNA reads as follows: TGCGCCAGCAAAATTACAGAGAACACTGAAGCTTTCTTT.